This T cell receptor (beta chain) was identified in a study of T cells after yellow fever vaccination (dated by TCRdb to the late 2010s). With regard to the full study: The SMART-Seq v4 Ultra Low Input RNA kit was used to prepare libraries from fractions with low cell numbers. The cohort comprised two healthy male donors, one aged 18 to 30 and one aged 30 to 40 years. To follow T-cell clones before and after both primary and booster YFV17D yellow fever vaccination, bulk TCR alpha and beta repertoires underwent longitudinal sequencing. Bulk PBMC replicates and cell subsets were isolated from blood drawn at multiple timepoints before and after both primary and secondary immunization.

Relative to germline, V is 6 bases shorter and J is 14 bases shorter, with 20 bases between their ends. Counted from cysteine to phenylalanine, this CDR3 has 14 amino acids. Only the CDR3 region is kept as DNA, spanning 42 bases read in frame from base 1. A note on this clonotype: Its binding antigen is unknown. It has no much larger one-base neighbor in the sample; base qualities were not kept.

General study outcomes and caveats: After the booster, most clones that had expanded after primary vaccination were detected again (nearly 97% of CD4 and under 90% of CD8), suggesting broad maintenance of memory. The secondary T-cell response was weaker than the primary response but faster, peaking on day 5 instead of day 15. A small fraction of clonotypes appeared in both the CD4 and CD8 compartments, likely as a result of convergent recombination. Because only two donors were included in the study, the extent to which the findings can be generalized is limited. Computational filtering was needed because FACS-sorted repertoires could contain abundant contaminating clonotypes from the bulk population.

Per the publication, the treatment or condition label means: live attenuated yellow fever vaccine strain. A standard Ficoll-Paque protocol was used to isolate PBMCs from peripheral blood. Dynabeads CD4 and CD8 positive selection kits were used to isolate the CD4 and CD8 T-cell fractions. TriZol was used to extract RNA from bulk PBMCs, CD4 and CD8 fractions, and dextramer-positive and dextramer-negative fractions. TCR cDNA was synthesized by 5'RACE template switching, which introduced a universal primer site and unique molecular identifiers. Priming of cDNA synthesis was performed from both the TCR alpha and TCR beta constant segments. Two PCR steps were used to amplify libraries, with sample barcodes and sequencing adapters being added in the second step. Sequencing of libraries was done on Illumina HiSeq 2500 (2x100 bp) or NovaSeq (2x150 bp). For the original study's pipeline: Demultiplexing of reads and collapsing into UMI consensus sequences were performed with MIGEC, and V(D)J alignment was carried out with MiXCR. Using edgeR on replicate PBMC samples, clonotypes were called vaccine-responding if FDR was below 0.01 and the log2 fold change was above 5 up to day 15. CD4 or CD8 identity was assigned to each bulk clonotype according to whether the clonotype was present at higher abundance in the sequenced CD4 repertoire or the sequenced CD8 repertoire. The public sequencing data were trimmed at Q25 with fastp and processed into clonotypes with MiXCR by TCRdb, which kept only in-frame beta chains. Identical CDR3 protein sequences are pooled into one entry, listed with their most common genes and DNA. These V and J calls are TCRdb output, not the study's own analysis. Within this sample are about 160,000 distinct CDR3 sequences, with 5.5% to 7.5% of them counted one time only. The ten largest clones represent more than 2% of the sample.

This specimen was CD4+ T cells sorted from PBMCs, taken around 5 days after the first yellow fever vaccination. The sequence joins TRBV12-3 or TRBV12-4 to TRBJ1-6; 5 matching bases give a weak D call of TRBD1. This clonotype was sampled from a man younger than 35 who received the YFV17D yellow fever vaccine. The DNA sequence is TGTGCCAGCAGGACGACAGCGCTCTTTTCGACCCTCCACTTT. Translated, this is CASRTTALFSTLHF.